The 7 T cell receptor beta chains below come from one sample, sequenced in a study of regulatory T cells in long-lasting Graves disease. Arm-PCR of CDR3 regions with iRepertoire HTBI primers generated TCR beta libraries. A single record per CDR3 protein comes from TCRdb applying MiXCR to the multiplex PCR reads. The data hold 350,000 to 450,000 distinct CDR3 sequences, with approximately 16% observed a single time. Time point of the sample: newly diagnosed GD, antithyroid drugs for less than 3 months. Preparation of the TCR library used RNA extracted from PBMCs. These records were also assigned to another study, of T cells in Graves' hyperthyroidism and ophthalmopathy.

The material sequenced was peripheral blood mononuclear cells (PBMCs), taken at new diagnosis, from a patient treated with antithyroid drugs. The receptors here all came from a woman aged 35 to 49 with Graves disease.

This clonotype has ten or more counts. CDR3 coding DNA: TGTGCCAGCACCAAGGACAGTACTATCAATGAGCAGTTCTTC. Encoded protein: CASTKDSTINEQFF. The chain recombines TRBV12-3 or TRBV12-4 with TRBJ2-1; D is possibly TRBD1 (6 bases). The CDR3 sequence is 14 residues long. V was trimmed by 7 bases and J by 6 bases, leaving 16 bases between them.

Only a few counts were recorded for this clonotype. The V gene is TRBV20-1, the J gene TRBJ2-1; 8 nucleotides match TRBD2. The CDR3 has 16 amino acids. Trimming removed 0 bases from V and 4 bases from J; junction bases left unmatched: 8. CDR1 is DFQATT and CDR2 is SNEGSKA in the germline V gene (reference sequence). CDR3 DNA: TGCAGTGCTAGAGATCGACTCAGCGGGGGTTACAATGAGCAGTTCTTC. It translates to CSARDRLSGGYNEQFF.

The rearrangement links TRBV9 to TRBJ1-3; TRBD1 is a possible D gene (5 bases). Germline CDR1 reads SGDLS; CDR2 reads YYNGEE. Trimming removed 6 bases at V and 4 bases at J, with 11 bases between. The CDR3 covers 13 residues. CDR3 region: CASTQGLGNTIYF. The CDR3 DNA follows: TGTGCCAGCACTCAGGGATTAGGAAACACCATATATTTT.

Here the CDR3 reads CASSTPGQGENEKLFF. The CDR3 DNA is TGCGCCAGCAGCACCCCGGGACAGGGGGAAAATGAAAAACTGTTTTTT. The chain uses TRBV5-1 and TRBJ1-4, with TRBD1 matching over 11 bases. Germline assignment: CDR1 SGHRS and CDR2 YFSETQ. CDR3 length: 16 amino acids. V was pared by 4 bases and J by 5 bases, with 7 bases of the junction left unmatched.

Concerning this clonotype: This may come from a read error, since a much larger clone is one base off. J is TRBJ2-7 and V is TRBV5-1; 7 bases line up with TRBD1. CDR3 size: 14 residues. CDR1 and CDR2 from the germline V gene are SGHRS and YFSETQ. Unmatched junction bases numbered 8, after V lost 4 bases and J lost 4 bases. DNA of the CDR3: TGCGCCAGCAGCCCGACAGGGCCCACGTACGAGCAGTACTTC. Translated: CASSPTGPTYEQYF.

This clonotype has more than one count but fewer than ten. CDR3 DNA: TGTGCCAGCACCGATCAGGCCGGGGACTGGCAGTATTTT. This translates into CASTDQAGDWQYF. The rearrangement uses TRBV12-3 or TRBV12-4 and TRBJ2-3; TRBD2 is a possible D gene (6 bases). V was clipped by 7 bases and J by 11 bases, with 19 bases between them. CDR3 length: 13 amino acids.

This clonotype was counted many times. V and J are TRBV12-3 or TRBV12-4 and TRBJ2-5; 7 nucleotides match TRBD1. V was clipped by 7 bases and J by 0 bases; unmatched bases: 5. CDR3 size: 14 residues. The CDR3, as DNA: TGTGCCAGCACCAGCAGGGGGAACCAAGAGACCCAGTACTTC. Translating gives CASTSRGNQETQYF.